The 13 T cell receptor beta chains below were found in one sample sequenced in a study of cytomegalovirus exposure and HLA in healthy donors. The PCR contained 60 Vbeta and 13 Jbeta primers. Here immunoSEQ multiplex PCR was the method, and the copy in TCRdb shows in-frame clones only, minus some. The data hold approximately 150,000 clones, with around four fifths observed a single time. The sample consisted of PBMCs. The receptors were sampled from a man aged 25-45 years in good health and CMV-seronegative.

The CDR3 protein is CASSRTGTSGSTDTQYF. For the CDR3, the DNA is TGTGCCAGCAGCAGGACAGGGACTAGCGGGAGCACAGATACGCAGTATTTT. This chain uses TRBV21-1 with TRBJ2-3; the DNA was not compared with TRBD2, the D call given in the table. TRBV21-1 corresponds to a pseudogene. The CDR3 loop spans 17 amino acids.

The V and J genes are TRBV5-4 and TRBJ2-2, with D perhaps matching TRBD2 (6 bases). The CDR3 loop spans 14 amino acids. Trimming removed 2 bases from V and 5 bases from J, with 10 bases in between. Per germline, CDR1 SGHNT and CDR2 YYREEE (reference sequence). Written as DNA, the CDR3 is TGTGCCAGCAGCTTAGCGGGTCCTACCGGGGAGCTGTTTTTT. This sequence encodes CASSLAGPTGELFF.

V and J are TRBV7-9 and TRBJ1-3, with 9 bases aligning to TRBD1. From germline, CDR1 is SEHNR and CDR2 FQNEAQ (reference sequence). Trimming cost V 5 bases and J 2 bases; bases outside gene matches: 10. The CDR3 runs to 17 residues. The CDR3 is CASSPRQGVGTGNTIYF. The CDR3 DNA follows: TGTGCCAGCAGCCCAAGACAGGGGGTCGGAACTGGAAACACCATATATTTT.

The J gene is TRBJ1-5, the V gene TRBV19; D is undetermined. The CDR3 totals 15 residues. V was cut by 6 bases and J by 3 bases, with 15 bases left in between. CDR1 and CDR2 (germline): LNHDA, SQIVND (reference sequence). CDR3 sequence reads: CASRFPGSPNQPQHF. DNA of the CDR3: TGTGCCAGTAGGTTCCCCGGGTCGCCCAATCAGCCCCAGCATTTT.

V gene TRBV5-1 combines with J gene TRBJ2-5, with a weak D call TRBD2 (6 bases). V shed 0 bases and J shed 2 bases, with 8 bases lying between them. The CDR3 length is 14 residues. Germline assignment: CDR1 SGHRS and CDR2 YFSETQ. The CDR3 loop is CASSLVGRQETQYF. In nucleotides, the CDR3 is TGCGCCAGCAGCTTGGTGGGGAGGCAAGAGACCCAGTACTTC.

The chain carries TRBV13 and TRBJ1-1; TRBD1 matches at 7 bases. From germline, CDR1 is PRHDT and CDR2 FYEKMQ (reference sequence). CDR3 length: 13 residues. The J segment lost 1 base and the V segment lost 8 bases, leaving 4 bases of the junction unmatched. CDR3 sequence reads: CASGRTGNTEAFF. The CDR3 bases are TGTGCCAGCGGCAGGACAGGGAACACTGAAGCTTTCTTT.

The gene calls are TRBV28 and TRBJ2-7, with D possibly TRBD1 on 5 matching bases. The germline V gene has CDR1 MDHEN and CDR2 SYDVKM. The CDR3 sequence is 13 residues long. V was cut by 4 bases and J by 6 bases, with 13 bases left in between. CDR3 loop: CASSYLGPTEQYF. As DNA, the CDR3 is TGTGCCAGCAGTTACTTGGGGCCGACCGAGCAGTACTTC.

The chain is built from TRBV30 and TRBJ1-5; a possible D gene is TRBD1 (5 bases). Germline assignment: CDR1 GTSNPN and CDR2 SVGIG (reference sequence). The CDR3 consists of 16 residues. V gave up 1 base and J gave up 2 bases, with 15 bases separating them. The CDR3 sequence is CAWSAGGEGGNQPQHF. The CDR3 bases are TGTGCCTGGAGTGCTGGGGGGGAAGGAGGCAATCAGCCCCAGCATTTT.

This clone showed up just once. The chain has TRBV9 and TRBJ1-4; D gene unclear. Trimming took off 2 bases at V and 0 bases at J, with 14 bases between the two ends. This CDR3 contains 17 residues. The V gene's germline CDR1 is SGDLS and CDR2 YYNGEE. In nucleotides, the CDR3 is TGTGCCAGCAGCGTTGCCTCGGGATTTGCAACTAATGAAAAACTGTTTTTT. Translated, it gives CASSVASGFATNEKLFF. Using reference TRBV9 and TRBJ1-4 for the parts outside the CDR3, the full variable domain is DSGVTQTPKHLITATGQRVTLRCSPRSGDLSVYWYQQSLDQGLQFLIQYYNGEERAKGNILERFSAQQFPDLHSELNLSSLELGDSALYFCASSVASGFATNEKLFFGSGTQLSVL.

This sequence joins TRBV4-3 and TRBJ2-1; 8 bases map to TRBD1. The CDR3 contains 15 residues. The trim removed 2 bases at V and 7 bases at J, leaving 7 bases unmatched. Germline V gene data show CDR1 as LGHNA and CDR2 as YSLEER. The CDR3: CASSQNAGTGNEQFF. The CDR3 DNA reads TGCGCCAGCAGCCAAAACGCGGGGACAGGAAATGAGCAGTTCTTC.

The J gene is TRBJ2-3, the V gene TRBV4-3; D is unclear. The germline V gene has CDR1 LGHNA and CDR2 YSLEER. The germline V and J ends were trimmed by 4 bases and 4 bases, with 12 bases remaining between them. This CDR3 spans 14 amino acids. The CDR3 spells CASSPLERSDTQYF. The DNA for the CDR3 is TGCGCCAGCAGCCCCCTGGAGCGTTCAGATACGCAGTATTTT.

The J gene is TRBJ2-5, the V gene TRBV5-1; D is unresolved. Germline assignment: CDR1 SGHRS and CDR2 YFSETQ. Trimming stripped 2 bases from V and 5 bases from J, with 19 bases between. This CDR3 is built from 16 residues. CDR3 bases: TGCGCCAGCAGCTTCGCCCCCGACACCACCCGGGAGACCCAGTACTTC. Translating gives CASSFAPDTTRETQYF. Supplemented by reference TRBV5-1 and TRBJ2-5, the full variable domain reads KAGVTQTPRYLIKTRGQQVTLSCSPISGHRSVSWYQQTPGQGLQFLFEYFSETQRNKGNFPGRFSGRQFSNSRSEMNVSTLELGDSALYLCASSFAPDTTRETQYFGPGTRLLVL.

The gene calls are TRBV5-1 and TRBJ1-2, with D possibly matching TRBD1 (5 bases). CDR3 size: 13 residues. V dropped 7 bases and J dropped 0 bases, with 10 bases sitting between them. The germline V gene has CDR1 SGHRS and CDR2 YFSETQ. The CDR3 loop is CASRSGTNYGYTF. DNA for the CDR3: TGCGCCAGCCGTTCAGGGACTAACTATGGCTACACCTTC.